This is a list of T cell receptor beta chains from one sample in a study of blood T cell repertoires in COVID-19. Profiled with immunoSEQ multiplex PCR; TCRdb holds only in-frame clones, not every one. The repertoire holds a few hundred thousand clones, with around four fifths as singletons. The specimen was peripheral blood. These receptors originate from a man aged 60-69 years who had recovered from COVID-19. CDR3s include the opening cysteine and the closing phenylalanine or tryptophan. A D gene is named only where the DNA matches it firmly. Some rows mark clone size as missing; the rest say once, few, many or name a class of expanded clone.

v_gene	abundance	d_gene	j_gene	CDR3aa	CDR3nt
TRBV10-1	.	.	TRBJ1-2	CASSESGGYGYTF	TGCGCCAGCAGTGAGTCAGGAGGCTATGGCTACACCTTC
TRBV1	.	.	TRBJ2-3	CTSSQLSGRAGISTDTQYF	TGCACCAGCAGCCAACTTAGCGGGAGGGCCGGGATTAGCACAGATACGCAGTATTTT
TRBV20-1	.	TRBD1	TRBJ1-6	CSASGRTGSSYNSPLHF	TGCAGTGCTAGTGGCCGGACAGGGAGCTCCTATAATTCACCCCTCCACTTT
TRBV5-1	few	.	TRBJ1-1	CASRGTANTEAFF	TGCGCCAGCCGAGGGACTGCGAACACTGAAGCTTTCTTT
TRBV6-5	.	TRBD2	TRBJ2-4	CASTAGGENIQYF	TGTGCCAGCACTGCGGGGGGGGAAAACATTCAGTACTTC
TRBV25-1	.	TRBD1	TRBJ1-1	CASRRTGARNTEAFF	TGTGCCAGCCGTCGTACAGGGGCGAGGAACACTGAAGCTTTCTTT
TRBV5-4	.	TRBD1	TRBJ2-7	CASSSNRGQGEQYF	TGTGCCAGCAGCTCGAACAGGGGGCAGGGCGAGCAGTACTTC
TRBV28	few	TRBD1	TRBJ1-5	CASSPSGGSRQPQHF	TGTGCCAGCAGCCCCTCAGGGGGATCACGACAGCCCCAGCATTTT
TRBV12-3/TRBV12-4	.	.	TRBJ2-7	CASRLRGTHEQYF	TGTGCCAGCAGACTAAGGGGTACCCACGAGCAGTACTTC
TRBV7-3	.	.	TRBJ2-5	CASSLTQQETQYF	TGTGCCAGCAGCTTAACCCAGCAAGAGACCCAGTACTTC
TRBV7-6	.	.	TRBJ2-7	CASSLRLGSYEQYF	TGTGCCAGCAGCCTGCGGTTAGGTTCCTACGAGCAGTACTTC
TRBV5-8	.	TRBD2	TRBJ2-5	CASSSWGGDQETQYF	TGTGCCAGCAGCTCCTGGGGGGGAGACCAAGAGACCCAGTACTTC
TRBV28	.	TRBD1	TRBJ2-3	CASSAPGQGDTQYF	TGTGCCAGCAGTGCACCGGGACAGGGGGATACGCAGTATTTT
TRBV6-1	.	.	TRBJ1-5	CASSGVGLSEGSNQPQHF	TGTGCCAGCAGTGGGGTCGGTTTGTCCGAGGGTAGCAATCAGCCCCAGCATTTT
TRBV5-6	.	.	TRBJ1-5	CASSFRSAGHQPQHF	TGTGCCAGCAGCTTTCGGTCAGCAGGCCATCAGCCCCAGCATTTT
TRBV7-9	.	.	TRBJ2-1	CASSLNGDNEQFF	TGTGCCAGCAGCTTAAACGGGGACAATGAGCAGTTCTTC
TRBV12-5	once	TRBD1	TRBJ1-6	CASGPGTGYNSPLHF	TGTGCTAGTGGACCCGGGACAGGGTATAATTCACCCCTCCACTTT
TRBV29-1	.	TRBD1	TRBJ2-7	CSVPGTGPGEQYF	TGCAGCGTTCCTGGGACAGGACCGGGGGAGCAGTACTTC
TRBV30	.	.	TRBJ1-2	CACRRGGDYGYTF	TGTGCCTGCAGGAGGGGGGGGGACTATGGCTACACCTTC
TRBV10-2	.	TRBD1	TRBJ2-5	CASTGTEQETQYF	TGCGCCAGCACCGGGACAGAACAAGAGACCCAGTACTTC
TRBV6-5	.	.	TRBJ2-2	CASSRGHPGTGELFF	TGTGCCAGCAGTAGGGGACACCCGGGCACCGGGGAGCTGTTTTTT
TRBV5-1	few	TRBD1	TRBJ2-2	CASRLRQGMDTGELFF	TGCGCCAGCAGATTAAGACAGGGGATGGACACCGGGGAGCTGTTTTTT
TRBV5-4	.	.	TRBJ2-7	CASSLTQGPREQYF	TGTGCCAGCAGCTTGACACAGGGCCCGCGCGAGCAGTACTTC
TRBV3-1/TRBV3-2	once	TRBD1	TRBJ2-1	CASSQAVTGNNEQFF	TGTGCCAGCAGCCAAGCCGTGACAGGGAACAATGAGCAGTTCTTC
TRBV5-4	.	.	TRBJ2-5	CASSFPGTPQETQYF	TGTGCCAGCAGCTTCCCCGGGACACCTCAAGAGACCCAGTACTTC
TRBV2	.	.	TRBJ1-5	CASSRTDSNQPQHF	TGTGCCAGCAGCCGGACAGATAGCAATCAGCCCCAGCATTTT
TRBV2	.	TRBD1	TRBJ2-7	CASSEGGDRGYLREQYF	TGTGCCAGCAGTGAGGGTGGGGACAGGGGGTATTTGCGCGAGCAGTACTTC
TRBV24-1	.	TRBD1	TRBJ1-5	CATSGGGLGNQPQHF	TGTGCCACCAGTGGAGGGGGCCTAGGCAATCAGCCCCAGCATTTT
TRBV19	.	TRBD1	TRBJ1-1	CASTPGTGYLPTEAFF	TGTGCCAGTACCCCGGGGACAGGGTATTTGCCCACTGAAGCTTTCTTT
TRBV29-1	.	TRBD1	TRBJ2-1	CSVLDRVNEQFF	TGCAGCGTTCTTGACAGGGTCAATGAGCAGTTCTTC
TRBV3-1/TRBV3-2	few	.	TRBJ1-4	CASSPTGRVGEKLFF	TGTGCCAGCAGCCCAACAGGGAGGGTGGGTGAAAAACTGTTTTTT
TRBV3-1/TRBV3-2	once	.	TRBJ2-1	CASSPHASADYNEQFF	TGTGCCAGCAGCCCTCATGCTAGCGCGGACTACAATGAGCAGTTCTTC
TRBV19	.	.	TRBJ1-2	CASSPRGNYGYTF	TGTGCCAGTAGTCCCCGGGGGAACTATGGCTACACCTTC
TRBV5-8	once	.	TRBJ2-5	CASSLAGSSETQYF	TGTGCCAGCAGCTTGGCGGGGTCTTCGGAGACCCAGTACTTC
TRBV2	.	.	TRBJ2-3	CASRDWGISTDTQYF	TGTGCCAGCAGGGACTGGGGAATTAGCACAGATACGCAGTATTTT
TRBV20-1	.	.	TRBJ2-5	CSASLPETQYF	TGCAGTGCTAGTCTTCCAGAGACCCAGTACTTC
TRBV29-1	.	.	TRBJ2-3	CSVDRGHTQYF	TGCAGCGTTGACAGGGGACATACGCAGTATTTT
TRBV28	.	TRBD1	TRBJ1-1	CASSLTGFNTEAFF	TGTGCCAGCAGTCTGACAGGGTTCAACACTGAAGCTTTCTTT
TRBV28	.	.	TRBJ1-1	CASNAGNTEAFF	TGTGCCAGCAACGCGGGGAACACTGAAGCTTTCTTT
TRBV10-2	.	TRBD1	TRBJ2-7	CASKSGQGSYEQYF	TGCGCCAGCAAATCGGGACAGGGTTCCTACGAGCAGTACTTC
TRBV5-1	once	.	TRBJ2-1	CASSPEVHHRGEQFF	TGCGCCAGCAGCCCTGAGGTTCATCACCGGGGTGAGCAGTTCTTC
TRBV6-5	.	TRBD2	TRBJ2-3	CASGRAGGGTDTQYF	TGTGCCAGCGGGAGGGCGGGGGGCGGGACAGATACGCAGTATTTT
TRBV24-1	.	.	TRBJ2-2	CATSEGPNTGELFF	TGTGCCACCAGTGAGGGCCCCAACACCGGGGAGCTGTTTTTT
TRBV3-1/TRBV3-2	.	.	TRBJ2-2	CASSPTVTGELFF	TGTGCCAGCAGCCCGACAGTCACCGGGGAGCTGTTTTTT
TRBV7-6	.	TRBD2	TRBJ2-7	CASSLSFPGLAGGEQYF	TGTGCCAGCAGCTTATCCTTCCCGGGACTAGCGGGGGGCGAGCAGTACTTC
TRBV11-3	.	TRBD1	TRBJ2-7	CASSQGTAGPQYF	TGTGCCAGCAGCCAGGGGACAGCAGGCCCCCAGTACTTC
TRBV24-1	.	.	TRBJ2-5	CATSDAGQPLETQYF	TGTGCCACCAGTGATGCGGGACAGCCGTTGGAGACCCAGTACTTC
TRBV3-1/TRBV3-2	.	.	TRBJ1-1	CASSQGLGFEAFF	TGTGCCAGCAGCCAAGGACTCGGCTTCGAAGCTTTCTTT
TRBV12-5	.	.	TRBJ2-2	CASGLSPTGELFF	TGTGCTAGTGGTTTGAGCCCCACCGGGGAGCTGTTTTTT
TRBV9	.	TRBD2	TRBJ2-5	CASSRTSGSFGSGETQYF	TGTGCCAGCAGCAGGACTAGCGGGAGTTTCGGGTCTGGAGAGACCCAGTACTTC
TRBV6-1	.	.	TRBJ1-3	CASSEVAIPGNTIYF	TGTGCCAGCAGTGAAGTGGCAATTCCAGGAAACACCATATATTTT
TRBV5-6	once	TRBD1	TRBJ2-3	CASSLVGQGAGDTQYF	TGTGCCAGCAGCTTGGTGGGACAGGGGGCAGGAGATACGCAGTATTTT
TRBV6-5	.	TRBD1	TRBJ2-4	CASSSNRGDIQYF	TGTGCCAGCAGTTCAAACAGGGGAGACATTCAGTACTTC
TRBV25-1	.	TRBD2	TRBJ2-3	CASSDPRTSGRTDTQYF	TGTGCCAGCAGTGACCCCAGGACTAGCGGGAGAACAGATACGCAGTATTTT
TRBV29-1	once	TRBD1	TRBJ1-1	CSVTRTGVDTEAFF	TGCAGCGTTACGCGGACAGGGGTAGACACTGAAGCTTTCTTT
TRBV7-3	.	.	TRBJ1-6	CASSLRPPGAQPISPLHF	TGTGCCAGCAGCTTAAGACCCCCAGGGGCCCAACCCATATCACCCCTCCACTTT
TRBV12-3/TRBV12-4	once	.	TRBJ1-4	CASSLGRRVELFF	TGTGCCAGCAGTTTAGGTAGGAGGGTAGAACTGTTTTTT
TRBV27	.	TRBD1	TRBJ2-1	CATTRLYRGIYNEQFF	TGTGCCACCACAAGGCTTTACAGGGGGATCTACAATGAGCAGTTCTTC